This TCR beta chain was recorded in a study of T cell clones after liver transplantation. Study context: Without induction therapy, subjects received standard immunosuppression until 12-24 months post-transplant.

The data were produced by immunoSEQ multiplex PCR, yet TCRdb's version contains in-frame clones alone and is incomplete. The repertoire holds about 17,000 clones, with 80% as singletons. Whole-study findings and limits: Compared with third party-reactive sequences, donor-reactive ones declined more, independent of withdrawal success. Low donor cell numbers restricted donor-reactive repertoire measurement in a couple of subjects.

Germline V lookup: CDR1 MNHEY, CDR2 SVGAGI. V lost 2 bases to trimming and J lost 7 bases; unmatched junction nucleotides: 7. The CDR3 contains 15 residues. Comment on this clone: Its antigen is still unknown.

The chain is built from TRBV6-5 and TRBJ2-2; 7 bases agree with TRBD1. This receptor was taken from a human patient who received a liver transplant. The graft donor may have contributed some T cells. Sequenced here: CD8+ T cells from blood, sampled around 50 months after liver transplant. The CDR3 nucleotides read TGTGCCAGCAGTTACGATCAGGGGGAAAACGGGGAGCTGTTTTTT. It yields the protein CASSYDQGENGELFF.